One sample yielded the 28 T cell receptor beta chains listed below, sequenced in a study of blood T cell repertoires in COVID-19 (TCRdb year 2020). Library preparation employed the immunoSEQ multiplex PCR assay. TCRdb took over this immuneACCESS table, retaining in-frame rearrangements with V and J assigned. Such tables are incomplete; in checked studies, under half of the missing clones stem from an unresolved V gene, and the remainder is unexplained. Counted in this sample were fewer than 70,000 clones; 75% to 90% of them appeared once. Less than 4.5% of the sample lies in the top ten. The specimen was peripheral blood. The receptors here all came from a human donor in a cohort sampled during active COVID-19.

The gene calls are TRBV7-8 and TRBJ1-5, with TRBD1 identical over 10 bases. The J segment lost 4 bases and the V segment lost 5 bases, leaving 8 bases of the junction unmatched. Looked up from germline, CDR1 is SGHVS and CDR2 is FQNEAQ. The CDR3 totals 16 residues. The CDR3: CASSPWTGGRNQPQHF. In nucleotides, the CDR3 is TGTGCCAGCAGCCCGTGGACAGGGGGGCGTAATCAGCCCCAGCATTTT.

This chain links TRBV2 with TRBJ2-1; possibly TRBD2 for D (6 bases). CDR1 SNHLY and CDR2 FYNNEI come from the germline V gene. V lost 6 bases and J 10 bases, leaving 13 bases between the germline ends. This CDR3 is built from 12 residues. CDR3 DNA: TGTGCCAGCAGCCTAGGGGAGGAAGAGCAGTTCTTC. Its protein is CASSLGEEEQFF.

The chain recombines TRBV11-2 with TRBJ2-7; D may be TRBD1 (6 bases). The CDR3 length is 12 residues. Trimming took 5 bases from V and 2 from J, leaving 7 bases between them. Germline CDR1 SGHAT, CDR2 FQNNGV. CDR3 in DNA: TGTGCCAGCAGCCGGGACACCTACGAGCAGTACTTC. Protein product: CASSRDTYEQYF.

The chain has TRBV5-1 and TRBJ1-3; D may be TRBD1 (5 bases). The CDR3 consists of 16 residues. Germline loops: CDR1 SGHRS, CDR2 YFSETQ. The V end lost 0 bases, the J end lost 0 bases, and 10 bases lay between the germline ends. CDR3 DNA sequence: TGCGCCAGCAGCTTGGATGGCAGGGCCTCTGGAAACACCATATATTTT. Translating it yields CASSLDGRASGNTIYF.

V is TRBV6-6 and J is TRBJ2-1; 10 bases match TRBD1. CDR1 is MNHNY, CDR2 SVGAGI, per germline (reference sequence). Trimming at V came to 5 bases and at J to 10 bases, leaving 11 bases not matched to a gene. The CDR3 extends over 15 amino acids. Here the CDR3 reads CASSRDRGGRREQFF. CDR3 in DNA: TGTGCCAGCAGTCGGGACAGGGGCGGAAGGAGGGAGCAGTTCTTC.

V gene TRBV19 combines with J gene TRBJ1-3, with TRBD1 matching 9 bases. V was clipped by 7 bases and J by 0 bases; unmatched bases: 7. The CDR3 is 16 residues long. Germline CDR1 LNHDA, CDR2 SQIVND (reference sequence). CDR3 sequence: CASTATGGHSGNTIYF. The CDR3 DNA is TGTGCCAGTACCGCGACAGGGGGACACTCTGGAAACACCATATATTTT.

The chain joins TRBV9 to TRBJ2-1, with 7 positions matching TRBD1. Germline V CDR1 and CDR2: SGDLS, YYNGEE. J was trimmed by 6 bases and V by 0 bases; bases with no gene match: 6. This CDR3 spans 15 amino acids. DNA for the CDR3: TGTGCCAGCAGCGTAGACGGGACAGTATCCAATGAGCAGTTCTTC. This sequence encodes CASSVDGTVSNEQFF.

The gene calls are TRBV6-5 and TRBJ1-2, with TRBD1 matching over 11 bases. The trim removed 7 bases at V and 7 bases at J, leaving 5 bases unmatched. This CDR3 is built from 13 residues. CDR1 MNHEY and CDR2 SVGAGI come from the germline V gene. The CDR3 here is CASIGQGAFGYTF. CDR3 DNA: TGTGCCAGCATTGGACAGGGGGCCTTTGGCTACACCTTC.

The V call is TRBV6-5, the J call TRBJ2-2; no clear D. This CDR3 contains 13 residues. Germline CDR1 and CDR2: MNHEY and SVGAGI. Deletions cut 6 bases from V and 5 bases from J, with 10 bases between. CDR3 sequence reads: CASRPSGTGELFF. CDR3 DNA sequence: TGTGCCAGCAGACCCTCCGGGACCGGGGAGCTGTTTTTT.

J is TRBJ1-2 and V is TRBV9; 9 bases map to TRBD1. CDR1 SGDLS and CDR2 YYNGEE come from the germline V gene. The ends lost 4 bases at V and 6 bases at J; junction bases unmatched: 10. CDR3 length equals 15 residues. In DNA, the CDR3 is TGTGCCAGCAGCCCCAGAGGGGACAGGGCCCATGGCTACACCTTC. Protein sequence: CASSPRGDRAHGYTF.

V gene TRBV19 combines with J gene TRBJ1-2; maybe TRBD1 (5 bases). Germline V gives CDR1 LNHDA, CDR2 SQIVND (reference sequence). Trimming cost V 5 bases and J 8 bases, with 18 bases left between them. There are 14 residues in the CDR3. DNA for the CDR3: TGTGCCAGTAGTCCGGAGACAGCTTTGAGCGGCTACACCTTC. This encodes CASSPETALSGYTF.

The gene calls are TRBV25-1 and TRBJ1-4; 10 positions agree with TRBD1. V dropped 0 bases and J dropped 6; count of bases not matched to a gene: 4. Germline CDR1 reads MGHDK; CDR2 reads SYGVNS. The CDR3 totals 16 residues. The CDR3 DNA reads TGTGCCAGCAGTGAATATCAGGGGACAGGGGATGAAAAACTGTTTTTT. It encodes CASSEYQGTGDEKLFF. The full variable domain, rest sourced from reference TRBV25-1 and TRBJ1-4, is EADIYQTPRYLVIGTGKKITLECSQTMGHDKMYWYQQDPGMELHLIHYSYGVNSTEKGDLSSESTVSRIRTEHFPLTLESARPSHTSQYLCASSEYQGTGDEKLFFGSGTQLSVL.

The V gene is TRBV4-3, the J gene TRBJ1-1; 8 positions match TRBD1. V dropped 3 bases and J dropped 1; count of bases not matched to a gene: 7. The germline V gene has CDR1 LGHNA and CDR2 YSLEER. The CDR3 length is 16 residues. CDR3 DNA: TGCGCCAGCAGCCAGGAGCAAGGGACAGGGAACACTGAAGCTTTCTTT. Translation gives CASSQEQGTGNTEAFF.

The gene calls are TRBV9 and TRBJ2-1, with D unclear. Germline lookup yields CDR1 SGDLS and CDR2 YYNGEE. V gave up 0 bases and J gave up 0 bases, with 7 bases separating them. CDR3 length equals 15 residues. CDR3 protein: CASSVAPSSYNEQFF. CDR3 DNA: TGTGCCAGCAGCGTAGCACCTAGCTCCTACAATGAGCAGTTCTTC.

The J gene is TRBJ1-6, the V gene TRBV19, with a possible D match to TRBD1 (6 bases). The V gene lost 5 bases and the J gene lost 9 bases, with 17 bases spanning the gap. CDR3 length: 15 amino acids. Germline V CDR1 and CDR2: LNHDA, SQIVND (reference sequence). Written as DNA, the CDR3 is TGTGCCAGTAGTCAACGAAGGGGGGGCGGTTCACCCCTCCACTTT. This encodes CASSQRRGGGSPLHF.

The chain carries TRBV11-2 and TRBJ2-7, with 11 bases identical to TRBD1. The V and J ends lost 2 bases and 6 bases, in that order; junction bases with no gene match: 3. The CDR3 extends over 14 amino acids. Germline V gene lookup returns CDR1 SGHAT and CDR2 FQNNGV. CDR3 in amino acids: CASSLRTGGTEQYF. The CDR3 region has the DNA TGTGCCAGCAGCTTAAGGACAGGGGGCACCGAGCAGTACTTC. Complete variable domain (other parts from reference TRBV11-2 and TRBJ2-7): EAGVAQSPRYKIIEKRQSVAFWCNPISGHATLYWYQQILGQGPKLLIQFQNNGVVDDSQLPKDRFSAERLKGVDSTLKIQPAKLEDSAVYLCASSLRTGGTEQYFGPGTRLTVT.

The chain is built from TRBV7-2 and TRBJ2-7; D perhaps matches TRBD1 (5 bases). The CDR3 length is 14 residues. Trimming pared 0 bases from V and 6 bases from J, leaving 12 bases between. Looked up from germline, CDR1 is SGHTA and CDR2 is FQGNSA. CDR3 protein: CASSLARANGEQYF. CDR3 DNA: TGTGCCAGCAGCTTAGCCAGGGCAAACGGCGAGCAGTACTTC.

This chain joins TRBV5-1 and TRBJ2-7, with D perhaps TRBD1 (6 bases). The V gene's germline CDR1 is SGHRS and CDR2 YFSETQ. Trimming shortened V by 5 bases and J by 5 bases, and 20 bases separated the two germline ends. CDR3 size: 15 residues. This CDR3 reads CASRNIPGQENEQYF. CDR3 nucleotide sequence: TGCGCCAGCAGAAATATACCGGGACAAGAAAACGAGCAGTACTTC.

The chain is built from TRBV5-1 and TRBJ2-3, with D possibly being TRBD2 (5 bases). Trimming left V 0 bases short and J 1 base short, with 15 bases between. This CDR3 spans 17 amino acids. Germline values: CDR1 SGHRS, CDR2 YFSETQ. The CDR3 nucleotides are TGCGCCAGCAGCTTGGTAGGAGGCACTACCCGCACAGATACGCAGTATTTT. It specifies CASSLVGGTTRTDTQYF.

The rearrangement joins TRBV6-5 to TRBJ2-1; 10 bases agree with TRBD2. V gave up 6 bases and J gave up 8 bases; unmatched junction bases: 10. This CDR3 is 15 amino acids long. CDR1 MNHEY and CDR2 SVGAGI come from the germline V gene. The CDR3, as DNA: TGTGCCAGCAGCCCAGCGGGGGGGCTTTCGGATGAGCAGTTCTTC. The encoded protein is CASSPAGGLSDEQFF.

The chain uses TRBV5-1 and TRBJ2-7; D might be TRBD1 (5 bases). The CDR3 consists of 11 residues. The V and J ends lost 5 bases and 7 bases respectively, with 10 bases between them. Germline V gene lookup returns CDR1 SGHRS and CDR2 YFSETQ. CDR3 nucleotide sequence: TGCGCCAGCAGTTTAGCAGGGGAGCAGTACTTC. Translating it yields CASSLAGEQYF. The entire variable domain, with the rest obtained from reference TRBV5-1 and TRBJ2-7, is as follows: KAGVTQTPRYLIKTRGQQVTLSCSPISGHRSVSWYQQTPGQGLQFLFEYFSETQRNKGNFPGRFSGRQFSNSRSEMNVSTLELGDSALYLCASSLAGEQYFGPGTRLTVT.

CDR3 sequence reads: CASGWDRGNSPLHF. The CDR3 DNA reads as TGTGCCAGCGGGTGGGACAGGGGTAATTCACCCCTCCACTTT. The genes are TRBV27 and TRBJ1-6, with TRBD1 matching over 10 bases. V lost 8 bases and J lost 6; bases outside the gene matches: 4. The CDR3 contains 14 residues. Germline assignment: CDR1 MNHEY and CDR2 SMNVEV (reference sequence).

This chain links TRBV7-6 with TRBJ1-1; D gene unclear. The V end lost 1 base, the J end lost 3 bases, and 9 bases lay between the germline ends. Per the germline V gene, CDR1 is SGHVS and CDR2 is FNYEAQ. The CDR3 spans 14 residues. The CDR3 protein is CASSLVSGDTEAFF. CDR3 bases: TGTGCCAGCAGCTTAGTATCGGGTGACACTGAAGCTTTCTTT.

In this sample, this clone turned up once. This chain links TRBV11-2 with TRBJ1-4, with TRBD1 matching over 7 bases. Germline V gives CDR1 SGHAT, CDR2 FQNNGV. The CDR3 sequence is 14 residues long. V lost 5 bases to trimming and J lost 10 bases; unmatched junction nucleotides: 10. DNA for the CDR3: TGTGCCAGCAGCCCCGACAGGGACGGGAGAAAACTGTTTTTT. Protein: CASSPDRDGRKLFF.

The CDR3 DNA follows: TGCGCCAGCAGCCAAAGGAGCGGACAGAGTTATGGCTACACCTTC. Amino acids: CASSQRSGQSYGYTF. The J gene is TRBJ1-2, the V gene TRBV5-1, with D possibly being TRBD1 (6 bases). Trimming removed 4 bases from V and 5 bases from J, with 18 bases in between. CDR3 length: 15 amino acids. CDR1 and CDR2 from the germline V gene are SGHRS and YFSETQ.

The V and J genes are TRBV3-1 (or the pseudogene TRBV3-2) and TRBJ1-3; the match to TRBD1 covers 9 bases. CDR3 size: 16 residues. The V gene's germline CDR1 is LGHDT and CDR2 YNNKEL (reference sequence). Trimming removed 3 bases from V and 2 bases from J; junction bases left unmatched: 5. The CDR3 loop is CASSHHGQGTGNTIYF. The CDR3, as DNA: TGTGCCAGCAGCCACCACGGACAGGGGACTGGAAACACCATATATTTT.

The sample holds one count of this clone. This chain links TRBV27 with TRBJ2-7; 7 bases fit TRBD1. CDR1 is MNHEY, CDR2 SMNVEV, per germline (reference sequence). V dropped 4 bases and J dropped 6; count of bases not matched to a gene: 6. CDR3 length: 13 residues. The chain's CDR3 is CASSWGQPGEQYF. In DNA form, the CDR3 reads TGTGCCAGCAGTTGGGGACAGCCGGGCGAGCAGTACTTC.

This clone was observed once. The genes are TRBV2 and TRBJ1-1; the D gene is possibly TRBD1 (6 bases). The germline V gene has CDR1 SNHLY and CDR2 FYNNEI. V lost 6 bases to trimming and J lost 1 base, with 9 bases between them. The CDR3 is 13 residues long. CDR3 region: CASRMTGNTEAFF. The CDR3 DNA is TGTGCCAGCAGGATGACAGGGAACACTGAAGCTTTCTTT.